This TCR beta chain was obtained from a study of shared clonotypes between healthy human individuals. Across the whole study: Three CD4 naive, three CD4 memory, two CD8 naive and one CD8 memory plate were used per donor.

The assay used deep level. TCRdb keeps only in-frame clones here, not all; method: immunoSEQ multiplex PCR. The table has roughly 1.4 million clones, roughly 98.5% seen once; the top ten hold around 0.38%. Germline CDR1 and CDR2: SGHDT and YYEEEE. The CDR3 spans 15 residues. V dropped 4 bases and J dropped 3; count of bases not matched to a gene: 6. This TCR came from a young man in good health. The source material was naive CD4+ T cells sorted from blood. The sample's subset: CD45RA+ positively selected. The chain links TRBV5-6 to TRBJ2-1, with 8 bases identical to TRBD2. Written as DNA, the CDR3 is TGTGCCAGCAGCGTTACTAGCGGTTACTACAATGAGCAGTTCTTC. This gives the protein CASSVTSGYYNEQFF. The full variable domain, completed using reference TRBV5-6 and TRBJ2-1, is DAGVTQSPTHLIKTRGQQVTLRCSPKSGHDTVSWYQQALGQGPQFIFQYYEEEERQRGNFPDRFSGHQFPNYSSELNVNALLLGDSALYLCASSVTSGYYNEQFFGPGTRLTVL.